A few counts support the clone carrying this T cell receptor (beta chain). The antigen remains unidentified. This record comes from a study of cytomegalovirus exposure and HLA in healthy donors. Study observations and caveats: More clonal expansion characterized HLA-associated TCR beta chains than equally common others in a later analysis.

Germline CDR1 and CDR2: SGHDN and FVKESK. V lost 6 bases to trimming and J lost 0 bases; unmatched junction nucleotides: 11. CDR3 size: 17 residues. The study ran its PCR with 60 Vbeta and 13 Jbeta primers. Profiling relied on immunoSEQ multiplex PCR, and the TCRdb table lists in-frame clones only, not all of them. This repertoire shows roughly 160,000 clones, 80% to 85% found once; its top ten account for over 2%. The sequencing input was PBMCs. The clonotype originates from a male donor in good health and CMV-seronegative. This sequence joins TRBV14 and TRBJ1-1, with 9 bases identical to TRBD1. The CDR3 region has the DNA TGTGCCAGCAGTCGAACAGGGGGCTTACAAATGAACACTGAAGCTTTCTTT. This encodes CASSRTGGLQMNTEAFF.